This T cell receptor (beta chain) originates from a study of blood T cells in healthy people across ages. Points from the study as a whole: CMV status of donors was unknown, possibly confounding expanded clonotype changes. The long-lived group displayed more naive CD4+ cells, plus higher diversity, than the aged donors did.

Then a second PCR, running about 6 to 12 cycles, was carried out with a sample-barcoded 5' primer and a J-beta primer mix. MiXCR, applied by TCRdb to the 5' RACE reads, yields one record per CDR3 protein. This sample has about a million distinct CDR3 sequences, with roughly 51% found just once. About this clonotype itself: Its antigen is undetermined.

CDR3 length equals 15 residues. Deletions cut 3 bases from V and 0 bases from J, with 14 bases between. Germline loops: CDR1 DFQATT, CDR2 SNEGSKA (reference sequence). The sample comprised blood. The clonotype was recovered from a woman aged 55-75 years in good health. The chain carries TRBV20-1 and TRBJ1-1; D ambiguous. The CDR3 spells CSASSEGRLNTEAFF. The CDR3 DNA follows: TGCAGTGCTAGTTCCGAGGGTCGATTGAACACTGAAGCTTTCTTT.